This T cell receptor (beta chain) was captured by sequencing in a study of control samples from healthy donors and cancer patients. Measured with immunoSEQ multiplex PCR; TCRdb has only the in-frame clones, and not every one. The sample has over 100,000 clones, about 87% seen once. The CDR3 runs to 14 residues. Deletions cut 0 bases from V and 8 bases from J, with 14 bases between. Looked up from germline, CDR1 is SGHNT and CDR2 is YYREEE (reference sequence). This clone came up once. The gene calls are TRBV5-4 and TRBJ1-2; weak D call: TRBD1 (6 bases). The sequencing sample was made of blood. This sequence originates from a man between 35 and 55 years old in good health. The CDR3 is CASSLAEGDRGYTF. The CDR3 DNA follows: TGTGCCAGCAGCTTGGCCGAGGGGGATCGGGGCTACACCTTC.